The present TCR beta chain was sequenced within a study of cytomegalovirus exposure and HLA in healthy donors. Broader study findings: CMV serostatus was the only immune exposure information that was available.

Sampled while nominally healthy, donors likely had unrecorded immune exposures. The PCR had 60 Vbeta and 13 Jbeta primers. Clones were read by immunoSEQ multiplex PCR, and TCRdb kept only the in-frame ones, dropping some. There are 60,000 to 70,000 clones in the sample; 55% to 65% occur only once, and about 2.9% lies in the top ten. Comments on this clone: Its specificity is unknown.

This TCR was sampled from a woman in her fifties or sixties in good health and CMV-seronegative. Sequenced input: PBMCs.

The CDR3 reads CASSQGSGADLTDTQYF. The CDR3 bases are TGCGCCAGCAGCCAAGGATCTGGGGCCGATCTCACAGATACGCAGTATTTT. The V gene is TRBV4-3, the J gene TRBJ2-3, with a tentative D call TRBD1 (5 bases). The germline gives CDR1 LGHNA, CDR2 YSLEER. The CDR3 has 17 residues. V was trimmed by 1 base and J by 2 bases, leaving 16 bases between them.